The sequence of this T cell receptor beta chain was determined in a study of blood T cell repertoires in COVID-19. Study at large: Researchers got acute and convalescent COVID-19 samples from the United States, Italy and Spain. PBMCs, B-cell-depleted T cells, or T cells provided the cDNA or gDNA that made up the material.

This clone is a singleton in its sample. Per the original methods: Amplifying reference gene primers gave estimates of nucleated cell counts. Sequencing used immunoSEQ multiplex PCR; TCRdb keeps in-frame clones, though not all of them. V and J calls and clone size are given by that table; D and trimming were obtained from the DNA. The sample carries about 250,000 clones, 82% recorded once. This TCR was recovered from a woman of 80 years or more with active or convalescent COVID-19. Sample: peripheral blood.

CDR3 DNA: TGTGCCAGCTCACAAAGGGGGGGTATGAACACTGAAGCTTTCTTT. Translating gives CASSQRGGMNTEAFF. The chain employs TRBV18 and TRBJ1-1, with D maybe TRBD1 (6 bases). V was pared by 4 bases and J by 0 bases, with 12 bases between. Germline V gene sequence: CDR1 KGHSH, CDR2 LQKENI. The CDR3 is made up of 15 amino acids.